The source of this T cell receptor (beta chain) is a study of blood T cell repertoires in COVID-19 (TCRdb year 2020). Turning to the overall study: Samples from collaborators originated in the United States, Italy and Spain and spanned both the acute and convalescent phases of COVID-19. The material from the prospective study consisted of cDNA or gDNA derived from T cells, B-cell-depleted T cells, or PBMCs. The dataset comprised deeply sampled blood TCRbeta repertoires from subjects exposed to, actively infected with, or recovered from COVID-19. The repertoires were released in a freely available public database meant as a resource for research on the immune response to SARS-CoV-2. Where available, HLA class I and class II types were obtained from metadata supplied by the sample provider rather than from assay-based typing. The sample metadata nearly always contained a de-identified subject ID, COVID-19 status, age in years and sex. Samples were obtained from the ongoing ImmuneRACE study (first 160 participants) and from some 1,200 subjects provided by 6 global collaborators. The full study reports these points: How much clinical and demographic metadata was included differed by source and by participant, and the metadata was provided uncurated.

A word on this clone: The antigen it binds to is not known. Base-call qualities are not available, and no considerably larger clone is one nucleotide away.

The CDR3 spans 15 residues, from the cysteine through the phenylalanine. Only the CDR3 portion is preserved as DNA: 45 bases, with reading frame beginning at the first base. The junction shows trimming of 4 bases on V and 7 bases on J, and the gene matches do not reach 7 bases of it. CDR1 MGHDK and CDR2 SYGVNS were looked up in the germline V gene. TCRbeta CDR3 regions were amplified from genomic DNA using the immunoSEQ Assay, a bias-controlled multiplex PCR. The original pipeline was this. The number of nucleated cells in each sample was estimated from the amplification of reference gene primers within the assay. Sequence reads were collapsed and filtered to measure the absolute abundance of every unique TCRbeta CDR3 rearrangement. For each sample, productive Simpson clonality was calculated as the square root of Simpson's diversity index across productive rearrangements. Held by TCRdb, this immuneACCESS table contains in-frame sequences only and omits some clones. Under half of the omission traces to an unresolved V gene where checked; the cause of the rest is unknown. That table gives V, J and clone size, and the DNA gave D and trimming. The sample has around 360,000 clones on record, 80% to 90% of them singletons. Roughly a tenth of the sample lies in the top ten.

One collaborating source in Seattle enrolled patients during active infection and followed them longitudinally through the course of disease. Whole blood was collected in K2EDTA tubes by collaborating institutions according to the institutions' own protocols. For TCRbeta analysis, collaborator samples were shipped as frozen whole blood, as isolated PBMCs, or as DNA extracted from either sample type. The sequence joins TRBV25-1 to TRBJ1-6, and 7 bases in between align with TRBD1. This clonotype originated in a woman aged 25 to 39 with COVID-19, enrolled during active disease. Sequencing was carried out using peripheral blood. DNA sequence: TGTGCCAGCAGTGGGATCACAGGGGCCAATTCACCCCTCCACTTT. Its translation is CASSGITGANSPLHF.